Shown below are 26 T cell receptor beta chains from a single sample sequenced in a study of control samples from healthy donors and cancer patients (dated by TCRdb to the early 2020s). The receptor library was made with the immunoSEQ multiplex PCR assay. Not all clones reach the TCRdb copy of this immuneACCESS table, which keeps in-frame sequences only. Checked studies attribute under half of the gap to unresolved V genes and leave the rest unexplained. This sample lists 130,000 to 150,000 clones; 75% to 90% were detected once. The ten biggest clones cover 4.9% of the sample. Material for sequencing was blood. The receptor set was obtained from a man aged 25-45 years in good health.

This chain connects TRBV4-1 to TRBJ2-5; 13 bases are a match to TRBD2. Trimming removed 0 bases from V and 5 bases from J; junction bases left unmatched: 6. This CDR3 contains 17 residues. The germline V gene has CDR1 MGHRA and CDR2 YSYEKL. Here the CDR3 DNA reads TGCGCCAGCAGCCAAGACAGGACTAGCGGGGGAGGGGAGACCCAGTACTTC. It yields the protein CASSQDRTSGGGETQYF.

The chain links TRBV18 to TRBJ1-3; D is possibly TRBD1 (5 bases). CDR3 length: 12 residues. V lost 3 bases, J lost 8 bases, and 8 bases lay in between. Germline CDR1 KGHSH, CDR2 LQKENI. The CDR3 nucleotides are TGTGCCAGCTCACCCCAGGGAGACACCATATATTTT. The encoded protein is CASSPQGDTIYF. Full variable domain (rest looked up from reference TRBV18 and TRBJ1-3): NAGVMQNPRHLVRRRGQEARLRCSPMKGHSHVYWYRQLPEEGLKFMVYLQKENIIDESGMPKERFSAEFPKEGPSILRIQQVVRGDSAAYFCASSPQGDTIYFGEGSWLTVV.

The chain combines TRBV5-1 with TRBJ2-5, with 10 bases matching TRBD1. Losses at the gene ends were 0 bases for V and 6 bases for J; bases not matched to a gene: 8. CDR3 length: 16 residues. Germline V lookup: CDR1 SGHRS, CDR2 YFSETQ. The CDR3 reads CASSLDRTGGGKTQYF. The DNA for the CDR3 is TGCGCCAGCAGCTTGGATCGGACAGGGGGTGGGAAGACCCAGTACTTC. Combining the CDR3 with reference TRBV5-1 and TRBJ2-5 gives the whole variable domain KAGVTQTPRYLIKTRGQQVTLSCSPISGHRSVSWYQQTPGQGLQFLFEYFSETQRNKGNFPGRFSGRQFSNSRSEMNVSTLELGDSALYLCASSLDRTGGGKTQYFGPGTRLLVL.

The CDR3 nucleotides are TGTGCCAGCAGTGGCCACGCAGGGTTTACCGGGGAGCTGTTTTTT. It translates to CASSGHAGFTGELFF. The chain employs TRBV6-2 or TRBV6-3 and TRBJ2-2; D perhaps matches TRBD1 (5 bases). The CDR3 covers 15 residues. Germline V gene sequence: CDR1 MNHEY, CDR2 SVGEGT. V gave up 5 bases and J gave up 5 bases, with 15 bases separating them.

The chain carries TRBV19 and TRBJ2-2; D possibly corresponds to TRBD2 (5 bases). Trimming stripped 7 bases from V and 4 bases from J, with 22 bases between. The CDR3 is made up of 17 amino acids. The germline gives CDR1 LNHDA, CDR2 SQIVND (reference sequence). The CDR3 bases are TGTGCCAGTAATCCCCGGGGTCGTCTGGACGTCACCGGGGAGCTGTTTTTT. It is translated as CASNPRGRLDVTGELFF.

The V gene is TRBV5-1, the J gene TRBJ1-2; TRBD1 is a possible D gene (6 bases). V lost 6 bases to trimming and J lost 9 bases, with 24 bases between them. Germline loops: CDR1 SGHRS, CDR2 YFSETQ. The length of the CDR3 is 15 residues. As DNA, the CDR3 is TGCGCCAGCACCCCAGGGGATGGGGGCCCTGGAAGCTACACCTTC. Residues: CASTPGDGGPGSYTF.

Only one count was recorded for this clone. The J gene is TRBJ2-7, the V gene TRBV6-5, with D perhaps given as TRBD1 or TRBD2 (5 bases each). Trimming pared 6 bases from V and 3 bases from J, leaving 12 bases between. The CDR3 has 13 amino acids. In germline, CDR1 is MNHEY, CDR2 SVGAGI. CDR3 coding DNA: TGTGCCAGCAGGGGGACGGAGAGCTACGAGCAGTACTTC. Translating it yields CASRGTESYEQYF.

This rearrangement joins TRBV9 to TRBJ1-1; TRBD1 is a possible D gene (6 bases). The germline CDR1 and CDR2 sequences are SGDLS and YYNGEE. Trimming shortened V by 0 bases and J by 4 bases, and 19 bases separated the two germline ends. CDR3 length: 17 amino acids. CDR3 loop: CASSVADDGGKGTEAFF. For the CDR3, the DNA is TGTGCCAGCAGCGTAGCCGATGACGGGGGCAAGGGCACTGAAGCTTTCTTT.

This chain uses TRBV11-2 with TRBJ2-7; a weak D match, TRBD1 (5 bases). Trimming stripped 2 bases from V and 3 bases from J, with 14 bases between. The CDR3 length is 15 residues. Germline CDR1 and CDR2: SGHAT and FQNNGV. The CDR3 DNA reads as TGTGCCAGCAGCTTAAATCCAGGACAAGGCTACGAGCAGTACTTC. Protein product: CASSLNPGQGYEQYF.

This chain joins TRBV9 and TRBJ1-3; D is unresolved. The CDR3 has 15 amino acids. Germline V gene data show CDR1 as SGDLS and CDR2 as YYNGEE. V lost 0 bases to trimming and J lost 0 bases, with 7 bases between them. The CDR3 region is CASSVAPVSGNTIYF. DNA for the CDR3: TGTGCCAGCAGCGTAGCTCCAGTCTCTGGAAACACCATATATTTT.

This clone was seen a single time. This chain uses TRBV30 with TRBJ1-1, with 7 bases fitting TRBD1. The CDR3 contains 17 residues. Germline V lookup: CDR1 GTSNPN, CDR2 SVGIG (reference sequence). Trimming took 0 bases from V and 0 from J; bases not matched to a gene: 10. CDR3 nucleotides: TGTGCCTGGAGTGTAGAGGGACAGAGGCCCATGAACACTGAAGCTTTCTTT. Translation gives CAWSVEGQRPMNTEAFF.

The rearrangement joins TRBV5-1 to TRBJ2-3; 9 bases align to TRBD2. CDR1 and CDR2 from the germline V gene are SGHRS and YFSETQ. The V gene end was trimmed by 2 bases and the J gene end by 1 base; junction bases not matched to a gene: 8. The CDR3 sequence is 17 residues long. The CDR3 DNA follows: TGCGCCAGCAGCTTTAATTCTCAGCGGGGGGGCACAGATACGCAGTATTTT. It encodes CASSFNSQRGGTDTQYF.

This clone has only a few counts. The V gene is TRBV6-6, the J gene TRBJ2-7, with D perhaps TRBD2 (6 bases). Germline V gene lookup returns CDR1 MNHNY and CDR2 SVGAGI (reference sequence). The CDR3 runs to 12 residues. The V end lost 2 bases, the J end lost 7 bases, and 9 bases lay between the germline ends. The CDR3 DNA sequence: TGTGCCAGCAGTTACGCGGGGAAGGAGCAGTACTTC. Residues: CASSYAGKEQYF.

The chain employs TRBV20-1 and TRBJ1-3, with D unresolved. Trimming removed 5 bases at V and 7 bases at J, with 9 bases between. The CDR3 consists of 11 residues. Germline CDR1 and CDR2: DFQATT and SNEGSKA (reference sequence). CDR3 region: CSALDGNTIYF. The CDR3 region has the DNA TGCAGTGCTCTCGACGGGAACACCATATATTTT.

The V call is TRBV2, the J call TRBJ2-5, with a weak D call TRBD1 (5 bases). CDR3 length: 13 residues. V was shortened by 3 bases and J by 3 bases, with 8 bases between the two germline ends. Germline lookup yields CDR1 SNHLY and CDR2 FYNNEI. Written as DNA, the CDR3 is TGTGCCAGCAGTGACACAGGCAAAGAGACCCAGTACTTC. As protein: CASSDTGKETQYF.

The CDR3: CASSLAGGPTNYGYTF. The CDR3 bases are TGTGCCAGCAGCTTAGCGGGCGGGCCTACTAACTATGGCTACACCTTC. This rearrangement joins TRBV7-9 to TRBJ1-2; no reliable D call. The CDR3 sequence is 16 residues long. Germline V CDR1 and CDR2: SEHNR, FQNEAQ (reference sequence). Trimming shortened V by 0 bases and J by 0 bases, and 11 bases separated the two germline ends.

Points on this clone: The sample contains more than one DNA sequence encoding this CDR3. The chain joins TRBV3-1 (or the pseudogene TRBV3-2) to TRBJ1-3, with D possibly TRBD1 on 5 matching bases. V lost 0 bases, J lost 3 bases, and 9 bases lay in between. Germline values: CDR1 LGHDT, CDR2 YNNKEL (reference sequence). The CDR3 is 15 amino acids. This CDR3 is CASSQDSGGGNTIYF. For the CDR3, the DNA is TGTGCCAGCAGCCAAGATAGCGGGGGTGGAAACACCATATATTTT.

The chain carries TRBV6-2 or TRBV6-3 and TRBJ2-1; 11 bases match TRBD2. V trimming: 6 bases; J trimming: 6 bases; junction bases outside the gene matches: 7. Germline assignment: CDR1 MNHEY and CDR2 SVGEGT. The CDR3 has 15 amino acids. The CDR3 sequence: CASSKLAGDSNEQFF. As DNA, the CDR3 is TGTGCCAGCAGCAAACTAGCGGGAGACAGCAATGAGCAGTTCTTC.

This chain links TRBV30 with TRBJ2-7; D is perhaps TRBD1 (6 bases). CDR3 length: 12 amino acids. Germline loops: CDR1 GTSNPN, CDR2 SVGIG (reference sequence). V dropped 1 base and J dropped 5 bases, with 9 bases sitting between them. This CDR3 is CAWSGAGDEQYF. The CDR3 DNA is TGTGCCTGGAGTGGGGCAGGGGACGAGCAGTACTTC.

CDR3 protein: CASSLDRTGGLGYTF. As DNA, the CDR3 is TGTGCCAGCAGCTTAGACAGGACAGGGGGGCTTGGCTACACCTTC. The chain combines TRBV7-2 with TRBJ1-2; 10 bases agree with TRBD1. This CDR3 region has 15 residues. Germline CDR1 SGHTA, CDR2 FQGNSA. Losses at the gene ends were 1 base for V and 7 bases for J; bases not matched to a gene: 6.

DNA for the CDR3: TGTGCCAGCAGCCCTTTCGGGGGGGGCACCGGGGAGCTGTTTTTT. Its translation is CASSPFGGGTGELFF. The V and J genes are TRBV11-3 and TRBJ2-2; 8 nucleotides agree with TRBD2. CDR3 size: 15 residues. The germline V gene encodes CDR1 SGHNT and CDR2 YENEEA. J was trimmed by 4 bases and V by 5 bases; bases with no gene match: 6.

The V and J genes are TRBV19 and TRBJ1-1; a possible D gene is TRBD1 (6 bases). Trimming removed 7 bases from V and 4 bases from J, with 16 bases in between. Germline lookup yields CDR1 LNHDA and CDR2 SQIVND (reference sequence). The length of the CDR3 is 14 residues. As DNA, the CDR3 is TGTGCCAGTACCTCAGGAGGGGGGGTCACTGAAGCTTTCTTT. It specifies CASTSGGGVTEAFF.

V gene TRBV7-3 combines with J gene TRBJ1-1; D is undetermined. Deletions cut 6 bases from V and 2 bases from J, with 13 bases between. The CDR3 runs 14 residues. Germline CDR1 reads SGHTA; CDR2 reads FQGTGA. The CDR3 spells CASRMEGGNTEAFF. The CDR3 bases are TGTGCCAGCAGAATGGAGGGCGGAAACACTGAAGCTTTCTTT.

This clone was seen a single time. The V and J genes are TRBV19 and TRBJ1-3, with D perhaps matching TRBD1 (6 bases). The germline gives CDR1 LNHDA, CDR2 SQIVND (reference sequence). This CDR3 region has 18 residues. Trimming took off 1 base at V and 2 bases at J, with 18 bases between the two ends. The CDR3 bases are TGTGCCAGTAGTATAGTCCTAAATACAGGGTTCGCTGGAAACACCATATATTTT. Its translation: CASSIVLNTGFAGNTIYF.

The chain is built from TRBV27 and TRBJ1-2, with D perhaps TRBD1 (5 bases). Germline loops: CDR1 MNHEY, CDR2 SMNVEV (reference sequence). There are 17 residues in the CDR3. Between the trimmed V and J ends, which lost 5 bases and 3 bases, there was a span of 22 bases. This chain's CDR3 is CASSPRGGVTVDYGYTF. In DNA form, the CDR3 reads TGTGCCAGCAGTCCCCGTGGAGGGGTTACGGTGGACTATGGCTACACCTTC.

The rearrangement uses TRBV4-1 and TRBJ2-5, with D perhaps matching TRBD1 (7 bases). This CDR3 is built from 15 residues. Germline-derived CDR1 and CDR2 are MGHRA and YSYEKL. V lost 0 bases and J lost 8, with 16 bases in between. The CDR3 DNA follows: TGCGCCAGCAGCCAAGAAGGGACAGCCGCGGGAACCCAGTACTTC. Translated: CASSQEGTAAGTQYF.